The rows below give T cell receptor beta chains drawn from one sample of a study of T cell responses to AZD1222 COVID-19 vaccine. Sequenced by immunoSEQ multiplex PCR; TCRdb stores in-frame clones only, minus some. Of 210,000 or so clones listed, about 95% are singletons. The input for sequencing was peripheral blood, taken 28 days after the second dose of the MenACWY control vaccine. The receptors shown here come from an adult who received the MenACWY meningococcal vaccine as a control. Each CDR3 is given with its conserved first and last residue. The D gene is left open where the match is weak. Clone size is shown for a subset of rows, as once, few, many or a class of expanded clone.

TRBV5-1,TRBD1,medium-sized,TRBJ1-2,TGCGCCAGCAGCTCCATAAATAAGACAGGGGCTTTCTATGGCTACACCTTC,CASSSINKTGAFYGYTF
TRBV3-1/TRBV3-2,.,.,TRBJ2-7,TGTGCCAGCAGCCACTCCTACGAGCAGTACTTC,CASSHSYEQYF
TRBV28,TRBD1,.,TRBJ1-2,TGTGCCAGCAATTCCGGGACAGGGGTAGATGGCTACACCTTC,CASNSGTGVDGYTF
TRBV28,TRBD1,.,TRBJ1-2,TGTGCCAGCAGACTGGACAGGGGGCGTGGCTACACCTTC,CASRLDRGRGYTF
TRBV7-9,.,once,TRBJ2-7,TGTGCCAGCAGCTCAGACACAGGGAGGTCCTACGAGCAGTACTTC,CASSSDTGRSYEQYF
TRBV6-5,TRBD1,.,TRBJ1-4,TGTGCCAGCATCCGAAGGGACAGGACGAATGAAAAACTGTTTTTT,CASIRRDRTNEKLFF
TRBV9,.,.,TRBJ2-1,TGTGCCAGCAGCGTAGGCAGGACCCTTAACAATGAGCAGTTCTTC,CASSVGRTLNNEQFF
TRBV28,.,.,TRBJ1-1,TGTGCCAGCAGTTCCAGGGGCACTGAAGCTTTCTTT,CASSSRGTEAFF
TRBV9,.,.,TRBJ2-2,TGTGCCAGCAGCCAGAATGGGGCCACCGGGGAGCTGTTTTTT,CASSQNGATGELFF
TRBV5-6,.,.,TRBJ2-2,TGTGCCAGCAGCTTTTATATCAAGGAACCCGGGGAGCTGTTTTTT,CASSFYIKEPGELFF
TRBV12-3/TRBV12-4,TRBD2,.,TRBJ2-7,TGTGCCAGCAGTCAAGGACTAGGCGAGCAGTACTTC,CASSQGLGEQYF
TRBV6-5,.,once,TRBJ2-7,TGTGCCAGCAGTTACTCAGAGGGCTACTACGAGCAGTACTTC,CASSYSEGYYEQYF
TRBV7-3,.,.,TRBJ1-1,TGTGCCAGCAGCCCCGGGGGGATGAACACTGAAGCTTTCTTT,CASSPGGMNTEAFF
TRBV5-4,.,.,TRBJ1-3,TGTGCCAGCAGCTTGGGGGTTCCTGGAAACACCATATATTTT,CASSLGVPGNTIYF
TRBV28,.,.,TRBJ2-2,TGTGCCAGCAGTCTGCTTGGGGTAACCGGGGAGCTGTTTTTT,CASSLLGVTGELFF
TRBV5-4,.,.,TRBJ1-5,TGTGCCAGCAGCCCCGGAAGCAATCAGCCCCAGCATTTT,CASSPGSNQPQHF
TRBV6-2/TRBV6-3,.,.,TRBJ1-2,TGTGCCAGCAGTTACCTCGGACTCTATGGCTACACCTTC,CASSYLGLYGYTF
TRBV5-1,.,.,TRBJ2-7,TGCGCCAGCAGCTCATCGTCCGGGTACGAGCAGTACTTC,CASSSSSGYEQYF
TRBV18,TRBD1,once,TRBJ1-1,TGTGCCAGCTCACCAGGACAGGGGACCGAAGCTTTCTTT,CASSPGQGTEAFF
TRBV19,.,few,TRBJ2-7,TGTGCCAGTAGTGCCGGTACAGGGCCCGCCTACGAGCAGTACTTC,CASSAGTGPAYEQYF
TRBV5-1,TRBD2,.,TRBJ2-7,TGCGCCAGCAGCTTGCCCACTAGCGCCTACGAGCAGTACTTC,CASSLPTSAYEQYF
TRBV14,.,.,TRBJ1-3,TGTGCCAGCAGCCAAGGGGGATCGAGCTCTGGAAACACCATATATTTT,CASSQGGSSSGNTIYF
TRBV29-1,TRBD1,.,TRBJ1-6,TGCAGCGTTGCGACCGGGACAGGGCCCTCTCCCCTCCACTTT,CSVATGTGPSPLHF
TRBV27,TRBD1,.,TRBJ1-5,TGTGCCAGCAGTTTAGGGGGACAGGACAATCAGCCCCAGCATTTT,CASSLGGQDNQPQHF
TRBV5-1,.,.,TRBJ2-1,TGCGCCAGCAGCAAAAGCTCCTACAATGAGCAGTTCTTC,CASSKSSYNEQFF
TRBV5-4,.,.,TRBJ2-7,TGTGCCACAGAGGTTCGGGAGCAGTACTTC,CATEVREQYF
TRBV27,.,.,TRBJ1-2,TGTGCCAGCAGTTTGGCCGTGCCCGGGTATGGCTACACCTTC,CASSLAVPGYGYTF
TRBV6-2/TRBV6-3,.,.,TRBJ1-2,TGTGCCAGCAGTCTCCAGGGTAATGGCTACACCTTC,CASSLQGNGYTF
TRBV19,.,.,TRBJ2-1,TGTGCCAGTGGCCGTGCCGGCTCCTACAATGAGCAGTTCTTC,CASGRAGSYNEQFF
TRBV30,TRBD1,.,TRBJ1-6,TGTGCCTGGAGTCAATCTCCGGGACAGGGTGGGTTTCGGAATTCACCCCTCCACTTT,CAWSQSPGQGGFRNSPLHF
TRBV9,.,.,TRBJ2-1,TGTGCCAGCAGCGTAGGGTTAAACGAACTCAATGAGCAGTTCTTC,CASSVGLNELNEQFF
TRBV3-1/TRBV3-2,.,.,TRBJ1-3,TGTGCCAGCAGCCAAGGGACTGGTGGAAACACCATATATTTT,CASSQGTGGNTIYF
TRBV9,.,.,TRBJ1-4,TGTGCCAGCAGCAAGGATGCAACTAATGAAAAACTGTTTTTT,CASSKDATNEKLFF
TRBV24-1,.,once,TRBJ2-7,TGTGCCACCAGTGATTCAGCAGGGTACGAGCAGTACTTC,CATSDSAGYEQYF
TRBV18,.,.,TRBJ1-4,TGTGCCAGCTCACCGGGGGGGGAAGAGGAAAAACTGTTTTTT,CASSPGGEEEKLFF
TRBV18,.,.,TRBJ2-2,TGTGCCAGCTCACCATCCAGGGCCCCGAACACCGGGGAGCTGTTTTTT,CASSPSRAPNTGELFF
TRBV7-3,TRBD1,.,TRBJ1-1,TGTGCCAGCAGCGATGGACAGGCAAGTGAAGCTTTCTTT,CASSDGQASEAFF
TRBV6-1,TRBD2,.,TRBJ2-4,TGTGCCAGCAGTGGCCTAGCGGGGGAAAGCAGGGCCAAAAACATTCAGTACTTC,CASSGLAGESRAKNIQYF
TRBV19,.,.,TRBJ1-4,TGTGCCAGTAGTTACCTACGAGGAGGGAATGAAAAACTGTTTTTT,CASSYLRGGNEKLFF
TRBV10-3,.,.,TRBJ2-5,TGTGCCATCAGTGCCGGGGAGACCCAGTACTTC,CAISAGETQYF
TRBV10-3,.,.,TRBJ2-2,TGTGCCATCAGTGTTCAGGACACCGGGGAGCTGTTTTTT,CAISVQDTGELFF
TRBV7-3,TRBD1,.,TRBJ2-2,TGTGCCAGCAACAACCAGGGGGCGTCCGGGGAGCTGTTTTTT,CASNNQGASGELFF
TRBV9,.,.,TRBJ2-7,TGTGCCAGCAGCGTTGGGGGAGAGAGCTCCTACGAGCAGTACTTC,CASSVGGESSYEQYF
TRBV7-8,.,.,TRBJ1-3,TGTGCCAGCAGCGCGGGCCCCCTACGAAACACCATATATTTT,CASSAGPLRNTIYF
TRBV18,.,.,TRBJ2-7,TGTGCCAGCTCACCCGGGAGCGGAATTTACGAGCAGTACTTC,CASSPGSGIYEQYF
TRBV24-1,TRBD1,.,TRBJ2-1,TGTGCCACCAGACCTCGGGACAGCCGACACAATGAGCAGTTCTTC,CATRPRDSRHNEQFF
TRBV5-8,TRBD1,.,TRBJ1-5,TGTGCCAGCAGGTGGACAGGTCGGGCGAATCAGCCCCAGCATTTT,CASRWTGRANQPQHF
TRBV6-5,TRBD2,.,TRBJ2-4,TGTGCCAGCAGCGGAGCGGGGGTAACCAAAAACATTCAGTACTTC,CASSGAGVTKNIQYF
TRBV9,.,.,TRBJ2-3,TGTGCCAGCAGCGTAGTGGAAGGCACAGATACGCAGTATTTT,CASSVVEGTDTQYF
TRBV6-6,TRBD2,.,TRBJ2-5,TGTGCCAGCAGCCCCGGGAGGTACCAAGAGACCCAGTACTTC,CASSPGRYQETQYF
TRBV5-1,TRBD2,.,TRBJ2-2,TGCGCCAGCAGCCAGGGGACTAGCGGCACCGGGGAGCTGTTTTTT,CASSQGTSGTGELFF
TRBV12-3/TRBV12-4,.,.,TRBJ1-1,TGTGCCAGCAGCACAGGGCTCTGGGCTGAAGCTTTCTTT,CASSTGLWAEAFF
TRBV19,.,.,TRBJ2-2,TGTGCCAGTTGTATGGGACTTAACACCGGGGAGCTGTTTTTT,CASCMGLNTGELFF
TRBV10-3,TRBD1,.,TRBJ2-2,TGTGCCATCAGTGAGTTCGGGTCAGGGGGCCTGGGCACCGGGGAGCTGTTTTTT,CAISEFGSGGLGTGELFF
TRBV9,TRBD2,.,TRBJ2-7,TGTGCCAGCAGCGTTGGAGCGGGATCCGGCCTCTACGAGCAGTACTTC,CASSVGAGSGLYEQYF
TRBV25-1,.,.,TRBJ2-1,TGTGCCAGCAGTGATATCGATACCCTTAAGGGACAGTTCTTC,CASSDIDTLKGQFF
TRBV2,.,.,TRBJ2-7,TGTGCCAGCAGTGGCGACTCCTACGAGCAGTACTTC,CASSGDSYEQYF